This T cell receptor (beta chain) originates from a study of OX40 agonist ivuxolimab in advanced cancers. Sequencing used immunoSEQ multiplex PCR; TCRdb keeps in-frame clones, though not all of them. Among roughly 35,000 clones listed, about 92% were seen once. Deletions cut 0 bases from V and 2 bases from J, with 8 bases between. In germline, CDR1 is MGHRA, CDR2 YSYEKL. There are 15 residues in the CDR3. The rearrangement joins TRBV4-1 to TRBJ2-1; D possibly corresponds to TRBD2 (6 bases). The input for sequencing was CD4+ or CD8+ T cells sorted from blood, taken in a trial of the OX40 agonist ivuxolimab. This receptor was identified in an adult with an advanced solid tumor such as melanoma, head and neck, liver or kidney cancer. The CDR3 is CASSQESGPYNEQFF. The CDR3 DNA sequence: TGCGCCAGCAGCCAAGAGAGCGGGCCCTACAATGAGCAGTTCTTC.